One sample yielded the 3 T cell receptor beta chains listed below, sequenced in a study of blood T cell repertoires in COVID-19. Assay: immunoSEQ multiplex PCR; the TCRdb copy retains only in-frame clones and omits some. This table has 100,000 or so clones, around 83% appearing once. Sequenced input: peripheral blood. These receptors were taken from a man aged 70-80 years with active or convalescent COVID-19.

J is TRBJ2-1 and V is TRBV4-3; D not resolved. The CDR3 covers 15 residues. The germline gives CDR1 LGHNA, CDR2 YSLEER. The V end was cut by 0 bases, the J end by 7 bases, with 13 bases between. The CDR3 DNA sequence: TGCGCCAGCAGCCAAGATCAGCTAGGCCTGAATGAGCAGTTCTTC. It is translated as CASSQDQLGLNEQFF.

This clone was picked up one time. The chain uses TRBV3-1 (or the pseudogene TRBV3-2) and TRBJ1-2, with 8 bases identical to TRBD1. Trimming took 3 bases from V and 7 from J; bases not matched to a gene: 10. Per germline, CDR1 LGHDT and CDR2 YNNKEL (reference sequence). This CDR3 spans 15 amino acids. The CDR3 DNA follows: TGTGCCAGCAGCCACCGGACCGGGACAGGCAGTGGCTACACCTTC. Its protein product is CASSHRTGTGSGYTF.

This chain uses TRBV9 with TRBJ2-1; 8 nucleotides match TRBD2. Germline assignment: CDR1 SGDLS and CDR2 YYNGEE. Trimming at V came to 4 bases and at J to 2 bases, leaving 2 bases not matched to a gene. The CDR3 runs to 14 residues. CDR3 residues: CASSPGGAYNEQFF. The CDR3 DNA follows: TGTGCCAGCAGCCCGGGGGGGGCCTACAATGAGCAGTTCTTC.